This T cell receptor beta chain came from a study of blood T cell repertoires in COVID-19 (dated by TCRdb to 2020 to 2021). About the study as a whole: Samples covering the acute and convalescent phases of COVID-19 were provided by collaborators in the United States, Italy and Spain. The material from the prospective study consisted of cDNA or gDNA derived from T cells, B-cell-depleted T cells, or PBMCs. The dataset comprised deeply sampled blood TCRbeta repertoires from subjects exposed to, actively infected with, or recovered from COVID-19. A freely available public database, intended as a resource for researchers studying the immune response to SARS-CoV-2, is where the repertoires were released. The samples were drawn from two sources: the first 160 participants of the ongoing ImmuneRACE study, and 1,200 or so subjects contributed by 6 global collaborators. Sample metadata almost always included a de-identified subject ID, COVID-19 status, age in years and sex. HLA class I and class II types, where available, came from metadata supplied by the sample provider rather than from assay-based typing. Here is what the overall study found, with its caveats: The quantity of clinical and demographic metadata differed by source and by participant and was supplied without curation.

Remarks on this clone: Its antigen is not yet known. No much larger clone is present one base from it, and per-base qualities are unavailable.

Each collaborating institution followed its own protocols to collect whole blood in K2EDTA tubes. For TCRbeta analysis, collaborators shipped samples as frozen whole blood, isolated PBMCs, or DNA extracted from either of those sample types. TCRbeta CDR3 regions were amplified from genomic DNA by means of the immunoSEQ Assay, a bias-controlled multiplex PCR. From the authors' description of their analysis: The number of nucleated cells in each sample was estimated by amplification of reference gene primers within the assay. To quantify the absolute abundance of each unique TCRbeta CDR3 rearrangement, sequence reads were collapsed and filtered. For each sample, productive Simpson clonality was calculated as the square root of Simpson's diversity index over productive rearrangements. The clones in this table, taken by TCRdb from immuneACCESS, are in-frame only. Not every clone is retained; where verified, under half of the shortfall comes from an unresolved V gene, and the cause of the rest is unknown. V and J calls and clone size are copied from that table; D and trimming were computed from the DNA. In this sample the table shows roughly 90,000 clones, about 89% of which occur a single time. Jointly, the top ten make up about 1.2% of the sample.

The sample comprised peripheral blood. The sequence was collected from a human donor in a cohort sampled during active COVID-19.

The bases read TGTGCCAGCTCACCTATAGCGGGAGGGCCACTTACCTACAATGAGCAGTTCTTC. This sequence encodes CASSPIAGGPLTYNEQFF. The chain is made from TRBV18 and TRBJ2-1, and TRBD2 matches 11 of the central bases. The CDR3 spans 18 residues, from the cysteine through the phenylalanine. Only the CDR3 DNA stays, 54 bases, in frame from base 1. CDR1 is given as KGHSH and CDR2 as LQKENI, both from the germline V gene. V and J are trimmed by 3 bases and 2 bases, and the gene matches miss 9 bases of the junction.